This T cell receptor (beta chain) was sequenced during a study of T cell responses to AZD1222 COVID-19 vaccine (dated by TCRdb to about 2021). Study-wide context: AZD1222 recipients whose second dose came at about 4 weeks and those whose second dose came at about 12 weeks were combined into one group, since spike-specific TCR depth and breadth did not differ between the two schedules. A total of 233 trial participants underwent TCR sequencing, of whom about 200 received two doses of AZD1222 and about 25 received two doses of the MenACWY control vaccine. Trial participants were enrolled into age subgroups of 18-55, 56-69 and 70-plus years, which contained 148, 28 and 57 TCR-sequenced participants, respectively.

Regarding this clone: Its antigen specificity is not known. No base-level quality is on record; no much larger clone is a single base apart.

The CDR3 regions of human TCRbeta chains were analyzed by immunosequencing. The paper's processing steps were these. TCRs in the repertoires were compared against a reference library of SARS-CoV-2-specific TCRs that had been generated with the MIRA antigen-specificity platform. Breadth was defined as the fraction of unique TCRs that were SARS-CoV-2-associated, and depth was defined as the fraction of total T cells that were SARS-CoV-2-associated. Each spike-specific TCR was assigned to its reactive spike region and to a CD4 or CD8 class using the MIRA data. Log10-transformed breadth and depth values were compared by one-way ANOVA with Sidak's multiple comparisons tests. As stored in TCRdb, this immuneACCESS dataset retains in-frame rearrangements with V and J assigned. A fraction of the clones does not appear; measured against another copy, unresolved V genes explain less than half of the discrepancy, and the remainder lacks a known reason. The DNA was the basis for D and trimming; V, J and clone size are from that table. The sample table holds under 300,000 clones, of which more than 85% were seen once. Around 0.58% of the sample belongs to the ten largest clones.

The sample's time point label, in plain terms: baseline before first vaccination. Vaccinee samples came from UK trials COV001 and COV002, including a single-blind randomized controlled phase 2/3 trial of AZD1222 (ChAdOx1 nCoV-19) in healthy adults. Trial participant PBMC samples were collected at day 0 and day 28 after the second dose for TCRbeta chain sequencing. Taken from cysteine to phenylalanine, the CDR3 has 13 residues. Just the 39-base CDR3 DNA is kept, in frame starting at base 1. V and J are truncated by 6 bases and 0 bases respectively, leaving an intervening sequence of 8 bases. Based on the germline V gene, the CDR1 and CDR2 sequences are MDHEN and SYDVKM. Overall results and qualifications from the work: The whole spike protein was spanned by vaccine-associated CD4 TCRs, and dominant responses were seen in regions 160-218 and 743-854. Most participants were white British and females outnumbered males, and the authors suggested that clonal diversity may have been underestimated. In the small 56-69-year group, the increase in depth fell short of significance, most likely because of low power. Nearly half of unique spike-specific TCRs reportedly recognized epitopes outside regions mutated in the B.1.351 and B.1.1.7 variants. Because no day 14 peak-response samples were available, repertoires were characterized only after the peak T cell response. Conclusions about previously exposed vaccinees are limited because only six or seven AZD1222 recipients were SARS-CoV-2 seropositive at baseline. After two AZD1222 doses, both the breadth and the depth of spike-specific TCRs were significantly higher than at day 0 and than in MenACWY recipients.

The source of this sequence is an adult in good health. Rearrangement joined TRBV28 to TRBJ1-1, with the D gene uncertain. Sample: peripheral blood, taken on day 0 of AZD1222 vaccination. The CDR3 amino acid sequence is: CASSWELNTEAFF. At the DNA level, the sequence is TGTGCCAGCAGCTGGGAGTTGAACACTGAAGCTTTCTTT.